Many counts were recorded for the clone carrying this TCR beta chain. This sample is part of a study of T-cell reconstitution after alpha-beta-depleted transplantation in children. V trimming: 7 bases; J trimming: 8 bases; junction bases outside the gene matches: 12. This CDR3 is 15 amino acids long. A library of TCRbeta sequences, prepared with unique molecular identifiers, was generated. Each CDR3 protein gets one entry after TCRdb re-called the PCR reads with MiXCR. The sample lists 490,000 or so distinct CDR3 sequences; around 12% were seen once. The chain employs TRBV12-3 or TRBV12-4 and TRBJ2-1; 9 bases map to TRBD2. The specimen comprised PBMCs from the stem cell graft donor, sampled from the stem cell graft. This receptor was obtained from a human donor who donated a stem cell graft to a child with combined immunodeficiency. The CDR3, as DNA: TGTGCCAGCACTTCTGGTAGCGGGGGATTCCATGAGCAGTTCTTC. Its translation: CASTSGSGGFHEQFF.